The rows below give T cell receptor beta chains drawn from one sample of a study of T cells in localized non-small cell lung cancer. TCRdb's table, derived via immunoSEQ multiplex PCR, lists solely in-frame clones and lacks some. The sample lists some 14,000 clones; roughly 90% were seen once. The sequencing used peripheral blood mononuclear cells, collected before any cancer treatment. Source of these receptors: a man aged 40 to 69 with stage III lung adenocarcinoma. CDR3s include the opening cysteine and the closing phenylalanine or tryptophan. The order of the fields is CDR3 length, J gene, clone size, D gene, V gene, CDR3 protein, CDR3 DNA. D genes are given only for firm matches. Clone sizes are given selectively: once, few, many, or a class where the clone is expanded.

CDR3 length: 14
J gene: TRBJ2-4
clone size: NA
D gene: NA
V gene: TRBV2
CDR3 protein: CASSGGGGKNIQYF
CDR3 DNA: TGTGCCAGCAGTGGTGGTGGGGGGAAAAACATTCAGTACTTC

CDR3 length: 16
J gene: TRBJ2-3
clone size: NA
D gene: TRBD2
V gene: TRBV18
CDR3 protein: CASSSRLAGGTDTQYF
CDR3 DNA: TGTGCCAGCTCTTCAAGACTAGCGGGAGGCACAGATACGCAGTATTTT

CDR3 length: 15
J gene: TRBJ2-5
clone size: NA
D gene: NA
V gene: TRBV7-2
CDR3 protein: CASKLPGSGQETQYF
CDR3 DNA: TGTGCCAGCAAGCTACCGGGTTCGGGCCAAGAGACCCAGTACTTC

CDR3 length: 18
J gene: TRBJ2-7
clone size: NA
D gene: TRBD2
V gene: TRBV5-6
CDR3 protein: CASSSGLAGVGYTYEQYF
CDR3 DNA: TGTGCCAGCAGCTCGGGACTAGCGGGAGTGGGGTATACCTACGAGCAGTACTTC

CDR3 length: 12
J gene: TRBJ2-7
clone size: NA
D gene: NA
V gene: TRBV10-3
CDR3 protein: CAITGSTGEQYF
CDR3 DNA: TGTGCCATCACCGGGAGTACGGGGGAGCAGTACTTC

CDR3 length: 16
J gene: TRBJ2-3
clone size: NA
D gene: NA
V gene: TRBV5-4
CDR3 protein: CASTKLVRTFADTQYF
CDR3 DNA: TGTGCCAGCACCAAACTGGTGAGGACGTTCGCAGATACGCAGTATTTT

CDR3 length: 14
J gene: TRBJ2-7
clone size: few
D gene: TRBD1
V gene: TRBV28
CDR3 protein: CASSLQGANSEQYF
CDR3 DNA: TGTGCCAGCAGTTTACAGGGGGCTAACAGCGAGCAGTACTTC

CDR3 length: 13
J gene: TRBJ2-7
clone size: NA
D gene: NA
V gene: TRBV9
CDR3 protein: CASSSGGFYEQYF
CDR3 DNA: TGTGCCAGCAGCTCAGGCGGCTTCTACGAGCAGTACTTC

CDR3 length: 18
J gene: TRBJ2-3
clone size: NA
D gene: TRBD2
V gene: TRBV7-2
CDR3 protein: CASSLEPQSGASTDTQYF
CDR3 DNA: TGTGCCAGCAGCTTAGAACCCCAAAGCGGGGCTAGCACAGATACGCAGTATTTT

CDR3 length: 17
J gene: TRBJ2-7
clone size: NA
D gene: TRBD2
V gene: TRBV5-5
CDR3 protein: CASSLAPRSGSAYEQYF
CDR3 DNA: TGTGCCAGCAGCTTGGCCCCGCGGAGCGGGAGTGCCTACGAGCAGTACTTC

CDR3 length: 15
J gene: TRBJ2-6
clone size: NA
D gene: NA
V gene: TRBV11-2
CDR3 protein: CASSLLVSGANVLTF
CDR3 DNA: TGTGCCAGCAGCTTACTGGTCTCTGGGGCCAACGTCCTGACTTTC

CDR3 length: 15
J gene: TRBJ2-3
clone size: NA
D gene: TRBD2
V gene: TRBV5-5
CDR3 protein: CASSPGLAGGNTQYF
CDR3 DNA: TGTGCCAGCAGCCCTGGACTAGCGGGAGGCAATACGCAGTATTTT

CDR3 length: 16
J gene: TRBJ2-2
clone size: NA
D gene: NA
V gene: TRBV10-3
CDR3 protein: CAISEIRGANTGELFF
CDR3 DNA: TGTGCCATCAGTGAGATAAGGGGGGCGAACACCGGGGAGCTGTTTTTT

CDR3 length: 16
J gene: TRBJ2-3
clone size: NA
D gene: NA
V gene: TRBV10-1
CDR3 protein: CASSDATRSSTDTQYF
CDR3 DNA: TGCGCCAGCAGTGATGCGACTAGGTCTAGCACAGATACGCAGTATTTT

CDR3 length: 16
J gene: TRBJ2-1
clone size: NA
D gene: TRBD1
V gene: TRBV9
CDR3 protein: CASSPRTGGLGNEQFF
CDR3 DNA: TGTGCCAGCAGCCCCCGGACAGGGGGTTTAGGGAATGAGCAGTTCTTC

CDR3 length: 12
J gene: TRBJ2-7
clone size: NA
D gene: TRBD1
V gene: TRBV5-4
CDR3 protein: CASGDRDYEQYF
CDR3 DNA: TGTGCCAGCGGGGACAGGGACTACGAGCAGTACTTC

CDR3 length: 17
J gene: TRBJ2-1
clone size: NA
D gene: NA
V gene: TRBV7-9
CDR3 protein: CASSFPGSAPHTGEQFF
CDR3 DNA: TGTGCCAGCAGCTTCCCGGGTTCGGCCCCGCACACCGGTGAGCAGTTCTTC

CDR3 length: 16
J gene: TRBJ2-7
clone size: NA
D gene: TRBD2
V gene: TRBV6-6
CDR3 protein: CASSLPLAGGPYEQYF
CDR3 DNA: TGTGCCAGCAGCCTACCCCTAGCGGGAGGGCCCTACGAGCAGTACTTC

CDR3 length: 13
J gene: TRBJ2-7
clone size: once
D gene: TRBD1
V gene: TRBV6-5
CDR3 protein: CASSYSRGNEQYF
CDR3 DNA: TGTGCCAGCAGTTACTCCAGGGGGAACGAGCAGTACTTC

CDR3 length: 13
J gene: TRBJ2-2
clone size: NA
D gene: TRBD1
V gene: TRBV5-1
CDR3 protein: CASSWDSRGELFF
CDR3 DNA: TGCGCCAGCAGCTGGGACAGTCGGGGGGAGCTGTTTTTT

CDR3 length: 16
J gene: TRBJ2-1
clone size: NA
D gene: TRBD2
V gene: TRBV11-3
CDR3 protein: CASSSQTSGEYNEQFF
CDR3 DNA: TGTGCCAGCAGCTCCCAGACTAGCGGGGAGTACAATGAGCAGTTCTTC

CDR3 length: 13
J gene: TRBJ2-7
clone size: NA
D gene: TRBD2
V gene: TRBV7-2
CDR3 protein: CASSGLVTKEQYF
CDR3 DNA: TGTGCCAGTTCGGGACTAGTCACCAAAGAGCAGTACTTC

CDR3 length: 16
J gene: TRBJ2-3
clone size: few
D gene: NA
V gene: TRBV25-1
CDR3 protein: CASSEYSMRGPDTQYF
CDR3 DNA: TGTGCCAGCAGTGAATATTCGATGCGGGGGCCAGATACGCAGTATTTT

CDR3 length: 15
J gene: TRBJ1-1
clone size: NA
D gene: NA
V gene: TRBV11-1
CDR3 protein: CASSLERTQNTEAFF
CDR3 DNA: TGTGCCAGCAGCTTAGAGAGGACCCAGAACACTGAAGCTTTCTTT

CDR3 length: 13
J gene: TRBJ1-1
clone size: NA
D gene: NA
V gene: TRBV5-5
CDR3 protein: CASSLAGSLGAFF
CDR3 DNA: TGTGCCAGCAGCTTGGCTGGGTCCCTGGGAGCTTTCTTT

CDR3 length: 14
J gene: TRBJ1-2
clone size: NA
D gene: NA
V gene: TRBV6-5
CDR3 protein: CASSYSRALYGYTF
CDR3 DNA: TGTGCCAGCAGTTACTCCAGGGCTCTCTATGGCTACACCTTC

CDR3 length: 16
J gene: TRBJ2-2
clone size: few
D gene: TRBD2
V gene: TRBV28
CDR3 protein: CATGAGLAGNTGELFF
CDR3 DNA: TGTGCCACCGGGGCGGGGCTAGCGGGAAACACCGGGGAGCTGTTTTTT

CDR3 length: 12
J gene: TRBJ2-7
clone size: NA
D gene: NA
V gene: TRBV7-3
CDR3 protein: CASSLFGGEQYF
CDR3 DNA: TGTGCCAGCAGCTTATTTGGCGGGGAGCAGTACTTC

CDR3 length: 14
J gene: TRBJ2-7
clone size: NA
D gene: NA
V gene: TRBV2
CDR3 protein: CASSGTESSYEQYF
CDR3 DNA: TGTGCCAGCAGTGGAACTGAAAGCTCCTACGAGCAGTACTTC

CDR3 length: 17
J gene: TRBJ1-1
clone size: NA
D gene: TRBD1
V gene: TRBV18
CDR3 protein: CASSPTGGNRMNTEAFF
CDR3 DNA: TGTGCCAGCTCACCGACAGGGGGCAATCGGATGAACACTGAAGCTTTCTTT

CDR3 length: 15
J gene: TRBJ2-1
clone size: NA
D gene: TRBD2
V gene: TRBV6-5
CDR3 protein: CASNGGGSGDNEQFF
CDR3 DNA: TGTGCCAGCAACGGTGGCGGGAGTGGGGACAATGAGCAGTTCTTC

CDR3 length: 16
J gene: TRBJ2-1
clone size: NA
D gene: NA
V gene: TRBV27
CDR3 protein: CASSPWETDSYNEQFF
CDR3 DNA: TGTGCCAGCAGTCCCTGGGAGACTGACTCCTACAATGAGCAGTTCTTC

CDR3 length: 14
J gene: TRBJ2-7
clone size: NA
D gene: TRBD2
V gene: TRBV9
CDR3 protein: CASSVGGLTYEQYF
CDR3 DNA: TGTGCCAGCAGCGTTGGGGGACTAACCTACGAGCAGTACTTC

CDR3 length: 14
J gene: TRBJ1-2
clone size: NA
D gene: NA
V gene: TRBV18
CDR3 protein: CASSPNTGAEGYTF
CDR3 DNA: TGTGCCAGCTCACCAAATACCGGGGCGGAGGGCTACACCTTC

CDR3 length: 14
J gene: TRBJ2-2
clone size: NA
D gene: NA
V gene: TRBV27
CDR3 protein: CASSPKDWWGELFF
CDR3 DNA: TGTGCCAGCAGTCCTAAAGATTGGTGGGGGGAGCTGTTTTTT

CDR3 length: 15
J gene: TRBJ1-2
clone size: NA
D gene: TRBD1
V gene: TRBV29-1
CDR3 protein: CSVITRDRGLFGYTF
CDR3 DNA: TGCAGCGTTATTACCCGGGACAGGGGGCTGTTTGGCTACACCTTC

CDR3 length: 13
J gene: TRBJ1-1
clone size: few
D gene: NA
V gene: TRBV19
CDR3 protein: CASSIGVGTEAFF
CDR3 DNA: TGTGCCAGTAGTATTGGGGTCGGCACTGAAGCTTTCTTT